The subject of this entry is one T cell receptor beta chain. Only one count was recorded for this clonotype. Its recognized antigen is unknown. A read error is possible here, since a much larger clone lies one base away. The sample belongs to a study of Graves' ophthalmopathy and Graves' hyperthyroidism (dated by TCRdb to 2016 to 2019). Background on the whole study: Peripheral blood samples were taken at the time of initial diagnosis, before any treatment was given. After sampling, hyperthyroidism patients received methimazole starting at 30 mg daily, and ophthalmopathy patients received high-dose intravenous methylprednisolone. In five to seven hyperthyroidism patients, the T-cell repertoire of thyroid tissue was compared with the T-cell repertoire of blood. For independent validation, a separate cohort was made up of some 18 hyperthyroidism patients plus 17 patients who later progressed from hyperthyroidism to ophthalmopathy. In total, 135 blood samples were TCR-sequenced: 40 to 45 ophthalmopathy, approximately 80 hyperthyroidism and some 17 hyperthyroidism-to-ophthalmopathy patients. The study used TCR beta repertoire signatures to distinguish Graves' ophthalmopathy from Graves' hyperthyroidism and to predict progression to ophthalmopathy. To explore V-J signatures that distinguish ophthalmopathy from hyperthyroidism, a discovery set of 100 patients was enrolled, made up of about 40 with ophthalmopathy and 55 to 65 with stable hyperthyroidism. What the research found in general, with its limitations: In validation, the model predicted ophthalmopathy progression with nearly 71% sensitivity and about 73% specificity; some 13 predicted patients were CT-confirmed with GO in a median of about 6.1 months. Most expanded thyroid clonotypes with frequency above 0.001 were also detected in blood, suggesting blood repertoires may reflect the thyroid immune response. The 13-signature model separated ophthalmopathy from stable hyperthyroidism with approximately 90% sensitivity and about 81% specificity in cross-validation, and 80%/75% in the test set. Sample size was not predetermined statistically, and investigators were not blinded to group allocation.

V loses 5 bases, J loses 1 base, and the germline ends lie 12 bases apart. From its cysteine to its phenylalanine, the CDR3 spans 15 amino acids. Just the 45-base CDR3 DNA is kept, in frame starting at base 1. In the germline V gene, CDR1 corresponds to ENHRY and CDR2 to SYGVKD. Patients with ophthalmopathy had moderately to severely active disease, with a Clinical Activity Score of 3 or more, a NOSPECS grade of 4 or more, and a disease duration of less than 3 months. Anyone with other autoimmune diseases, uncontrolled infections, pregnancy or lactation was excluded from the study. Diagnosis was based on clinical symptoms, serum thyroxine, TRAb, thyroid ultrasound and orbital computed tomography. Using Ficoll-Paque density gradient centrifugation, PBMCs were isolated from roughly 9.2 ml of fresh peripheral blood. Total RNA was extracted with Trizol reagent and quality-checked on an Agilent 2100 Bioanalyzer.

TCR beta CDR3 regions were amplified from RNA transcripts for repertoire sequencing. The first round was an RT-PCR using HTBI primers with the Qiagen OneStep RT-PCR kit, and this first round was followed by a second-round multiplex PCR, then size selection and purification. The libraries underwent paired-end sequencing with 100 bp reads on an Illumina HiSeq2000. In the authors' own workflow: Reads were processed with SOAPnuke, discarding reads with adapters, uncalled bases, mean Phred below 15, or no exact constant-primer or identifier match. COPE v1.2.5 was used to merge the high-quality paired reads. Each unique nucleotide sequence was defined as a clonotype, and clonotypes were aligned to IMGT TRB V, D and J references with MiTCR v1.1. The analysis was limited to V-J combinations with a frequency above 0.0001, which together covered approximately 99% of repertoires. For each V-J combination, a TCR clonal expansion and chaos score was defined as F50 clonal expansion divided by the chaos observed in the TCRdist matrix. Features were reduced by Welch's t-statistics and random forest to more than 10 V-J combinations, which fed a naive Bayes classifier. Thyroid-blood repertoire similarity was quantified with the Morisita-Horn index. Clones were called with MiXCR by TCRdb after fastp trimmed the public reads at Q25, and only in-frame beta chains were retained. Under each unique CDR3 protein, matching rows form one entry showing the most common genes and DNA. Clone size and V and J calls follow TCRdb, not the original study. This sample is represented by around 660,000 distinct CDR3 sequences; about 38% of them were singletons. Around 3.3% of the sample rests with the top ten.

This clonotype was sampled from an adult man with Graves' ophthalmopathy. The sample taken for sequencing was peripheral blood. Recombination connected TRBV10-3 to TRBJ1-3; no D gene can be assigned with confidence. The CDR3: CAISLADGSGNTIYF. The sequence in DNA is TGTGCCATCAGTTTGGCAGACGGATCTGGAAACACCATATATTTT.